The source of this TCR beta chain is a study of blood T cell repertoires in COVID-19. Whole-study context: Spain, Italy and the United States supplied samples that represented acute and convalescent COVID-19.

Authors' analysis steps: It was from reference gene primer amplification that nucleated cell counts were estimated. TCRdb keeps only in-frame clones here, not all; method: immunoSEQ multiplex PCR. V, J and clone size are taken as reported in that table, and D and trimming were inferred from the DNA itself. The table records some 30,000 clones, 85% to 90% of them present only once. There are 21 residues in the CDR3. V was pared by 2 bases and J by 0 bases, with 16 bases of the junction left unmatched. Germline V gives CDR1 MNHEY, CDR2 SMNVEV (reference sequence). Material: peripheral blood. This TCR derives from a human donor in a cohort sampled during active COVID-19. V and J are TRBV27 and TRBJ2-6, with TRBD1 matching 7 bases. As DNA, the CDR3 is TGTGCCAGCAGTTTAAGGGGCCTTCCGGGACAGTCGAGCTCTGGGGCCAACGTCCTGACTTTC. Translated: CASSLRGLPGQSSSGANVLTF.